Detailed here is one T cell receptor beta chain. Vbeta (60) and Jbeta (13) primers were used in the PCR. This table comes from immunoSEQ multiplex PCR, and its TCRdb copy is limited to in-frame clones, with some not included. This table has about 130,000 clones, around 84% appearing once. The data stem from a study of cytomegalovirus exposure and HLA in healthy donors. This CDR3 region has 16 residues. V shed 3 bases, J shed 7 bases, and the junction held 10 bases outside the gene matches. Germline CDR1 is ENHRY and CDR2 is SYGVKD. The sample was PBMCs. The chain carries TRBV10-3 and TRBJ2-3; 10 bases line up with TRBD2. This clonotype was obtained from a woman aged 18-30 years in good health and CMV-seropositive. CDR3 DNA sequence: TGTGCCATCAGTGACTCGGGAATAGCGGGGGGTAATACGCAGTATTTT. Translation gives CAISDSGIAGGNTQYF.